The 32 T cell receptor beta chains below come from one sample, sequenced in a study of shared clonotypes between healthy human individuals. Profiled with immunoSEQ multiplex PCR; TCRdb holds only in-frame clones, not every one. The sample lists roughly 2.2 million clones, approximately 93% occurring once. The material sequenced was naive CD4+ T cells from PBMCs. The subset: CD45RA+ positively selected. The receptor set was obtained from a man aged 18 to 35 in good health. Some clones in this sample may be carry-over from other donors' samples.

J is TRBJ1-1 and V is TRBV28; the D gene is possibly TRBD1 (5 bases). Between the trimmed V and J ends, which lost 2 bases and 2 bases, there was a span of 9 bases. CDR3 length: 14 residues. Germline-derived CDR1 and CDR2 are MDHEN and SYDVKM. CDR3 bases: TGTGCCAGCAGTTTAACGCAGGGAAACACTGAAGCTTTCTTT. Encoded protein: CASSLTQGNTEAFF.

The table lists this clone with a count of one. The chain is built from TRBV7-2 and TRBJ2-5; TRBD2 matches 9 bases. The germline gives CDR1 SGHTA, CDR2 FQGNSA. With V trimmed by 2 bases and J by 4 bases, 8 bases remained unmatched. CDR3 size: 16 residues. CDR3 loop: CASSLRRAGGRETQYF. The CDR3 DNA is TGTGCCAGCAGCTTAAGGAGAGCGGGAGGCCGAGAGACCCAGTACTTC.

In its sample, this clone was seen once. The V call is TRBV7-6, the J call TRBJ2-1, with D uncertain. The CDR3 has 11 residues. Trimming removed 7 bases at V and 8 bases at J, with 9 bases between. Germline V gene data show CDR1 as SGHVS and CDR2 as FNYEAQ. CDR3 sequence (DNA): TGTGCCAGCATGGCCTTGGATGAGCAGTTCTTC. Its protein is CASMALDEQFF.

This chain joins TRBV7-8 and TRBJ2-1; D might be TRBD1 or TRBD2, each matching 7 bases. This CDR3 spans 14 amino acids. In germline, CDR1 is SGHVS, CDR2 FQNEAQ. The germline V and J ends were trimmed by 5 bases and 3 bases, with 11 bases remaining between them. The CDR3 DNA reads TGTGCCAGCAGCGACAGGGAGGGCTACAATGAGCAGTTCTTC. Translating it yields CASSDREGYNEQFF.

V and J are TRBV6-1 and TRBJ2-2, with TRBD2 identical over 13 bases. The CDR3 runs 15 residues. Germline loops: CDR1 MNHNS, CDR2 SASEGT. Losses at the gene ends were 6 bases for V and 2 bases for J; bases not matched to a gene: 0. The chain's CDR3 is CASRGLAGNTGELFF. Here the CDR3 DNA reads TGTGCCAGCAGGGGACTAGCGGGAAACACCGGGGAGCTGTTTTTT.

This clone has just one count. This chain connects TRBV7-8 to TRBJ1-2; D gene ambiguous. The ends were cut back, 1 base at V and 3 bases at J, with 18 bases in the middle. The germline V gene has CDR1 SGHVS and CDR2 FQNEAQ. The CDR3 is 17 amino acids. The CDR3 nucleotides read TGTGCCAGCAGCTTAGTGGCCGGCGGAGGCATTGACTATGGCTACACCTTC. The encoded protein is CASSLVAGGGIDYGYTF.

The chain joins TRBV28 to TRBJ1-3; D possibly corresponds to TRBD1 (6 bases). Trimming removed 7 bases from V and 2 bases from J, with 18 bases in between. The germline V gene has CDR1 MDHEN and CDR2 SYDVKM. The CDR3 runs 16 residues. CDR3 amino acids: CASTSPGQPTGNTIYF. The CDR3 bases are TGTGCCAGCACCTCTCCCGGACAGCCAACTGGAAACACCATATATTTT. Drawing the rest from reference TRBV28 and TRBJ1-3, the complete variable domain is DVKVTQSSRYLVKRTGEKVFLECVQDMDHENMFWYRQDPGLGLRLIYFSYDVKMKEKGDIPEGYSVSREKKERFSLILESASTNQTSMYLCASTSPGQPTGNTIYFGEGSWLTVV.

Of note for this clone: This same CDR3 is encoded by further DNA sequences in the sample. V usage is TRBV18 and J usage is TRBJ1-1; weak D call: TRBD1 (5 bases). Germline CDR1 and CDR2: KGHSH and LQKENI. The CDR3 has 14 residues. V dropped 4 bases and J dropped 3 bases, with 12 bases sitting between them. The CDR3, as DNA: TGTGCCAGCTCACTATCGGCGGGGGACACTGAAGCTTTCTTT. It codes for CASSLSAGDTEAFF.

The chain has TRBV5-6 and TRBJ2-7; 13 positions match TRBD2. This CDR3 contains 18 residues. Germline V gene lookup returns CDR1 SGHDT and CDR2 YYEEEE. V was clipped by 2 bases and J by 2 bases; unmatched bases: 10. CDR3 sequence reads: CASSFGPLLAGGPYEQYF. The CDR3 nucleotides are TGTGCCAGCAGCTTCGGCCCCCTACTAGCGGGAGGGCCCTACGAGCAGTACTTC.

This clone was seen a handful of times. The genes are TRBV7-9 and TRBJ1-1; possible D gene TRBD1, 6 bases. Between the trimmed V and J ends, which lost 5 bases and 4 bases, there was a span of 17 bases. This CDR3 contains 15 residues. Looked up from germline, CDR1 is SEHNR and CDR2 is FQNEAQ (reference sequence). This chain's CDR3 is CASSEWDNLITEAFF. Here the CDR3 DNA reads TGTGCCAGCAGCGAGTGGGACAATTTAATCACTGAAGCTTTCTTT.

V gene TRBV27 combines with J gene TRBJ2-3; the D is unclear. Germline V CDR1 and CDR2: MNHEY, SMNVEV (reference sequence). This CDR3 has 13 amino acids. Trimming shortened V by 3 bases and J by 9 bases, and 13 bases separated the two germline ends. The CDR3 DNA sequence: TGTGCCAGCAGTTTGGGTCAGCAAGACACGCAGTATTTT. Protein: CASSLGQQDTQYF.

The chain links TRBV9 to TRBJ2-1; 7 positions match TRBD2. Germline trimming cut 0 bases from V and 3 bases from J; bases unmatched to any gene: 3. CDR3 length: 15 residues. In germline, CDR1 is SGDLS, CDR2 YYNGEE. The CDR3 DNA sequence: TGTGCCAGCAGCGTAGACGCGGGAGACTACAATGAGCAGTTCTTC. Protein product: CASSVDAGDYNEQFF.

This clone was observed once. The chain has TRBV4-1 and TRBJ1-3; D is uncertain. Trimming cost V 0 bases and J 0 bases, with 12 bases left between them. The CDR3 is 17 residues long. Germline loops: CDR1 MGHRA, CDR2 YSYEKL. The CDR3 DNA reads TGCGCCAGCAGCCAAGATAGGGCAGGACCCTCTGGAAACACCATATATTTT. Amino acid sequence: CASSQDRAGPSGNTIYF.

With regard to this clone: A junction end diverges from the germline sequence, so it may reflect a read error. The chain carries TRBV14 and TRBJ2-3; no firm D call. CDR3 length: 14 residues. Per the germline V gene, CDR1 is SGHDN and CDR2 is FVKESK. The chain's CDR3 is CASSQGAQAFPQYF. The DNA for the CDR3 is TGTGCCAGCAGCCAAGGGGCCCAGGCGTTCCCGCAATATTTT.

The V gene is TRBV5-1, the J gene TRBJ1-5; no clear D gene. This CDR3 region has 15 residues. The germline V gene encodes CDR1 SGHRS and CDR2 YFSETQ. Trimming took off 4 bases at V and 0 bases at J, with 11 bases between the two ends. DNA for the CDR3: TGCGCCAGCAGCGTCACCGGGAGTAGCAATCAGCCCCAGCATTTT. It translates to CASSVTGSSNQPQHF.

The CDR3 sequence is CASSRPTGAGELFF. In DNA form, the CDR3 reads TGCGCCAGCAGCCGTCCGACAGGGGCCGGGGAGCTGTTTTTT. The rearrangement uses TRBV4-1 and TRBJ2-2; 8 bases are shared with TRBD1. V shed 4 bases, J shed 6 bases, and the junction held 4 bases outside the gene matches. The CDR3 sequence is 14 residues long. In germline, CDR1 is MGHRA, CDR2 YSYEKL.

V is TRBV30 and J is TRBJ2-3, with 9 positions matching TRBD1. J lost 5 bases, V lost 3 bases, and 3 bases had no gene match. This CDR3 comprises 13 residues. The germline gives CDR1 GTSNPN, CDR2 SVGIG (reference sequence). Written as DNA, the CDR3 is TGTGCCTGGAGCGGACAGGGGATAGATACGCAGTATTTT. Translated: CAWSGQGIDTQYF.

The V gene is TRBV28, the J gene TRBJ2-7; D unresolved. CDR1 MDHEN and CDR2 SYDVKM come from the germline V gene. The CDR3 has 11 amino acids. Trimming took off 8 bases at V and 6 bases at J, with 11 bases between the two ends. CDR3 DNA: TGTGCCAGCCCCTCCGAGTCCGAGCAGTACTTC. It specifies CASPSESEQYF. The whole variable domain, remainder taken from reference TRBV28 and TRBJ2-7, is DVKVTQSSRYLVKRTGEKVFLECVQDMDHENMFWYRQDPGLGLRLIYFSYDVKMKEKGDIPEGYSVSREKKERFSLILESASTNQTSMYLCASPSESEQYFGPGTRLTVT.

This chain joins TRBV19 and TRBJ1-2; TRBD1 agrees at 8 bases. With 5 bases clipped from V and 0 bases from J, the junction kept 11 bases outside the gene matches. This CDR3 is built from 17 residues. The germline gives CDR1 LNHDA, CDR2 SQIVND (reference sequence). In nucleotides, the CDR3 is TGTGCCAGTAGTTCCTCCCCCGGACAGGGTCCTAACTATGGCTACACCTTC. Encoded protein: CASSSSPGQGPNYGYTF.

The rearrangement uses TRBV2 and TRBJ2-5; D may be TRBD2 (6 bases). Trimming cost V 5 bases and J 6 bases, with 19 bases left between them. The CDR3 has 15 residues. CDR1 and CDR2 from the germline V gene are SNHLY and FYNNEI. CDR3 coding DNA: TGTGCCAGCAGTATAAGTCCCGGGACTGGGCAGACCCAGTACTTC. Translating it yields CASSISPGTGQTQYF.

A note on this clone: The identical CDR3 is also encoded by other nucleotide sequences in the sample. The V and J genes are TRBV5-1 and TRBJ2-3; D unresolved. Trimming left V 4 bases short and J 2 bases short, with 5 bases between. The germline V gene encodes CDR1 SGHRS and CDR2 YFSETQ. The CDR3 length is 12 residues. The CDR3 reads CASSLDTDTQYF. The CDR3 DNA follows: TGCGCCAGCAGCCTAGACACAGATACGCAGTATTTT.

The gene calls are TRBV28 and TRBJ2-7, with D perhaps TRBD2 (7 bases). Germline assignment: CDR1 MDHEN and CDR2 SYDVKM. The CDR3 extends over 13 amino acids. The ends were cut back, 6 bases at V and 7 bases at J, with 16 bases in the middle. The CDR3 DNA sequence: TGTGCCAGCAGGGCGGGGGCCCCAGCGGAGCAGTACTTC. Its protein is CASRAGAPAEQYF.

The chain is built from TRBV28 and TRBJ2-5; 7 bases match TRBD1. This CDR3 region has 17 residues. From germline, CDR1 is MDHEN and CDR2 SYDVKM. J was trimmed by 4 bases and V by 8 bases; bases with no gene match: 19. This CDR3 reads CASSWSRGIGLTETQYF. As DNA, the CDR3 is TGTGCCAGCTCCTGGTCCAGGGGGATTGGATTGACAGAGACCCAGTACTTC.

This chain links TRBV2 with TRBJ2-7; 7 bases line up with TRBD2. Trimming removed 5 bases from V and 0 bases from J; junction bases left unmatched: 10. Germline loops: CDR1 SNHLY, CDR2 FYNNEI. This CDR3 has 16 amino acids. The CDR3 sequence: CASSPQRGRSSYEQYF. The CDR3 coding sequence is TGTGCCAGCAGTCCACAGCGGGGAAGGAGCTCCTACGAGCAGTACTTC.

This clone has only a few counts. The chain uses TRBV2 and TRBJ1-2; D is unresolved. The CDR3 has 13 amino acids. Looked up from germline, CDR1 is SNHLY and CDR2 is FYNNEI. V shed 6 bases and J shed 4 bases, with 12 bases lying between them. CDR3 in DNA: TGTGCCAGCAGCGGTGACGTCTCCTATGGCTACACCTTC. Protein product: CASSGDVSYGYTF.

The chain has TRBV5-1 and TRBJ2-3; 10 bases fit TRBD2. This CDR3 is built from 15 residues. The V and J ends lost 4 bases and 3 bases, in that order; junction bases with no gene match: 5. Germline CDR1 is SGHRS and CDR2 is YFSETQ. The CDR3 bases are TGCGCCAGCAGCCATGGACTAGCGGATACAGATACGCAGTATTTT. It encodes CASSHGLADTDTQYF.

This chain uses TRBV4-1 with TRBJ2-5; 10 bases fit TRBD2. The DNA end is more similar to TRBJ2-7, so the J call may be wrong. The CDR3 is 14 amino acids. Germline-derived CDR1 and CDR2 are MGHRA and YSYEKL. Here the CDR3 DNA reads TGCGCCAGCAGCCAACCTGGACTAGCGGACGAGCAGTACTTC. As protein: CASSQPGLADEQYF.

The V gene is TRBV5-1, the J gene TRBJ2-1; D is uncertain. CDR3 size: 16 residues. CDR1 SGHRS and CDR2 YFSETQ come from the germline V gene. V lost 2 bases, J lost 0 bases, and 12 bases lay in between. CDR3 sequence reads: CASSFSPGASYNEQFF. For the CDR3, the DNA is TGCGCCAGCAGCTTTTCCCCGGGCGCCTCCTACAATGAGCAGTTCTTC.

The sample holds one count of this clone. J is TRBJ2-2 and V is TRBV5-1; D gene ambiguous. CDR3 size: 14 residues. V lost 0 bases to trimming and J lost 4 bases, with 7 bases between them. Germline lookup yields CDR1 SGHRS and CDR2 YFSETQ. The CDR3 protein is CASSLDLVTGELFF. The CDR3 DNA follows: TGCGCCAGCAGCTTGGATCTCGTCACCGGGGAGCTGTTTTTT. The variable domain in full, completed from reference TRBV5-1 and TRBJ2-2, reads KAGVTQTPRYLIKTRGQQVTLSCSPISGHRSVSWYQQTPGQGLQFLFEYFSETQRNKGNFPGRFSGRQFSNSRSEMNVSTLELGDSALYLCASSLDLVTGELFFGEGSRLTVL.

The gene calls are TRBV30 and TRBJ1-2; D may be TRBD1 (5 bases). CDR1 is GTSNPN, CDR2 SVGIG, per germline (reference sequence). The CDR3 is 13 residues long. Trimming removed 3 bases at V and 8 bases at J, with 16 bases between. This chain's CDR3 is CAWSNGQGRGYTF. In DNA form, the CDR3 reads TGTGCCTGGAGCAACGGGCAGGGTAGAGGCTACACCTTC.

This chain uses TRBV28 with TRBJ2-2, with unresolved D. The CDR3 extends over 17 amino acids. Trimming took off 6 bases at V and 1 base at J, with 18 bases between the two ends. Germline-derived CDR1 and CDR2 are MDHEN and SYDVKM. Here the CDR3 DNA reads TGTGCCAGCAGCCCTCACTGGCAACGGCAGAACACCGGGGAGCTGTTTTTT. This gives the protein CASSPHWQRQNTGELFF.

This clone has a single count. The rearrangement joins TRBV7-3 to TRBJ2-1; no reliable D call. Germline assignment: CDR1 SGHTA and CDR2 FQGTGA. The CDR3 totals 14 residues. Trimming took off 5 bases at V and 15 bases at J, with 23 bases between the two ends. In DNA, the CDR3 is TGTGCCAGCAGCCCATCCATAGGCCCGAGTCCCGTGTTCTTC. It specifies CASSPSIGPSPVFF.